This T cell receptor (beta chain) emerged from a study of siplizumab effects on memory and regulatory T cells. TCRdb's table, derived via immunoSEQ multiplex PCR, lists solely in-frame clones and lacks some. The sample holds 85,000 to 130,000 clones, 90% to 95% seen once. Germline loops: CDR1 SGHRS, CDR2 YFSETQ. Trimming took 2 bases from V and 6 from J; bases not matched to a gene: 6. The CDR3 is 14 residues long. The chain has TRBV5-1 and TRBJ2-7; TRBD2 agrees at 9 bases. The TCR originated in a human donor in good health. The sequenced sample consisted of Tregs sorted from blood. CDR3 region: CASSFGGREGEQYF. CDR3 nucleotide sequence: TGCGCCAGCAGCTTTGGCGGGAGGGAAGGCGAGCAGTACTTC.